The rows below give T cell receptor beta chains drawn from one sample of a study of blood T cell repertoires in COVID-19. Profiled with immunoSEQ multiplex PCR; TCRdb holds only in-frame clones, not every one. The table has approximately 250,000 clones, roughly 80% seen once. Material for sequencing was PBMCs or T cells enriched from blood (not recorded which). These receptors originate from a man aged 25-40 years with acute COVID-19. Each CDR3 is given without its conserved first and last residue.

j_call v_call cdr3_aa
TRBJ1-6 TRBV27 ATYRVGDNSPLH
TRBJ1-2 TRBV18 ASSPQPTGYGYT
TRBJ1-1 TRBV6-6 ASSPAFEAF
TRBJ2-2 TRBV14 ASSYGLAGVGHTGELF
TRBJ2-1 TRBV12-3/TRBV12-4 ASGTSGGNEQF
TRBJ2-3 TRBV29-1 SVRLAGADTQY
TRBJ2-2 TRBV6-2/TRBV6-3 ASSYSFQGELF
TRBJ1-5 TRBV19 ASSGLRVVDNQPQH
TRBJ2-1 TRBV5-4 ASASGGLGYNEQF
TRBJ2-1 TRBV7-2 ASSIGLAGAPGDEQF
TRBJ1-2 TRBV9 ASSVGGLT
TRBJ2-1 TRBV4-1 ASSQDKDSYNEQF
TRBJ2-2 TRBV7-2 ASSLVTGVVTGELF
TRBJ2-5 TRBV11-3 ASSLAGRASETQY
TRBJ1-5 TRBV6-1 ASSEASSYQPQH
TRBJ2-3 TRBV6-4 ASSVSGGSTDTQY
TRBJ1-5 TRBV24-1 ATSDGGQPQH
TRBJ1-5 TRBV10-3 AISDGGGQPQH
TRBJ1-5 TRBV4-2 ASSQDREAVRPQH